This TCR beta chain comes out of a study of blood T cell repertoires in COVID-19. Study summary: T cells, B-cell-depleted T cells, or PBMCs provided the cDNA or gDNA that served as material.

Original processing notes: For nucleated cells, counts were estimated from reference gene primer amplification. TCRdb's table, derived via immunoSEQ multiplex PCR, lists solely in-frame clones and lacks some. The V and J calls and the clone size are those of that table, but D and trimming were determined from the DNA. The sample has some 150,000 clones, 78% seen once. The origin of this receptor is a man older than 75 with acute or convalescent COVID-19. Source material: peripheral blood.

For the CDR3, the DNA is TGTGCCAGCAGCGAAAAAAGGGACAGGCCCGGCAATCAGCCCCAGCATTTT. It is translated as CASSEKRDRPGNQPQHF. The rearrangement joins TRBV2 to TRBJ1-5; 8 bases fit TRBD1. Trimming took 6 bases from V and 2 from J; bases not matched to a gene: 12. Germline V CDR1 and CDR2: SNHLY, FYNNEI. The CDR3 spans 17 residues.